This entry describes one TCR beta chain. This clone was observed a handful of times. It lacks a known antigen. Base qualities are not at hand, and no much larger clone is one base apart. The cohort consisted of hundreds of healthy bone marrow donors. At the time of sampling, every cohort member was nominally healthy, though immune exposures that went unrecorded were likely present. The donor tested CMV seronegative, placing the donor among the 350 or so seronegative members of the cohort. Every donor gave a peripheral blood sample, and the peripheral blood mononuclear cells from that sample were used for TCR beta sequencing. The Qiagen DNeasy Blood Extraction Kit was used to extract genomic DNA from the blood cell samples. The data were obtained in a study of cytomegalovirus exposure and HLA in healthy donors (dated by TCRdb to between 2016 and 2019). Background for the entire study: An earlier analysis of several hundred of the donors reported about 250 Gb of sequence data and around 120 million unique TCR beta sequences from roughly 200 million T cells. To predict cytomegalovirus infection status, the study combined high-throughput TCR immunosequencing, statistical association of individual TCRs with disease status, and machine learning. Across some 400 genotyped donors of the cohort, an average of about 240,000 unique TCR beta nucleotide sequences per donor were sequenced, and 15% to 20% of those sequences were non-productive. An early release covering 550 to 650 HLA-typed donors comprised about 310 gigabases of sequencing data and approximately 80 million unique TCR sequences. An earlier analysis of a few hundred of the donors applied high-throughput TCR beta sequencing to assess whether each TCR beta V gene segment acted as functional or pseudogenic. Five DR-DQ haplotypes were treated as single units for association and clustering because of strong linkage in the cohort. A later genetic analysis took genome-wide SNP genotypes for about three fifths of the roughly 670 donors and used that subset as a discovery cohort. Using immunosequencing, the study profiled T cell repertoires from around 670 subjects and related those repertoires to cytomegalovirus serostatus. All discovery cohort repertoires had been generated on a single sequencing platform. Rather than drawing on any new phenotypic data, the later analysis identified candidate immune exposures from TCR beta sequences and the way those sequences occurred across donors. Donor age, sex, ethnicity and CMV serostatus were compiled together with the repertoire data. Class I and class II HLA loci were covered by the typing at four-digit resolution. The number of typed donors differed by locus: roughly 629-640 for A, B, C, DRB1 and DQB1; 522 for DQA1; approximately 600 for DPA1; and about 450 for DPB1. In a later analysis, previously published TCR beta repertoires from 666 donors were re-analyzed and high-resolution HLA genotyping was added so that TCR occurrence patterns could be studied. The study aimed to test whether cataloging public T cell receptors could reveal signatures of past pathogen exposure. In addition to the first cohort of several hundred subjects, a separate validation cohort of 120 different subjects was used. Among the roughly 390 genotyped donors, around 81% belonged to the genetic ancestry cluster associated with self-reported Caucasian donors.

What the research found in general, with its limitations: A later analysis found that HLA-associated TCR beta chains were more clonally expanded and had lower generation probabilities than equally common non-associated chains. In this cohort, only TCR beta chains were sequenced, and detectable features were limited by the absence of alpha or paired-chain data. Most TCR sequences were observed very rarely across donors, whereas some public TCRs were present in many individuals. In the study, approximately 160 TCR beta chains were listed as associated with cytomegalovirus. An earlier analysis of approximately 500 of the donors showed that most TCR beta V segments appeared in productive rearrangements either about 87% or about 30% of the time, which broadly matched IMGT annotations. A later genetic analysis reported fewer N-insertions in productive TCRs among donors in an Asian-associated ancestry cluster than the roughly 650-donor mean. A further reported finding was that TCR beta sequences accurately predicted the HLA-A and HLA-B alleles for most subjects in the first cohort. In a later analysis, TCR association rates were found to vary across HLA loci, with the most associated TCRs seen for DRB1 alleles and the fewest for HLA-C alleles. An association between a missense DCLRE1C variant and V-gene and J-gene trimming of TCR beta chains was found in a later genetic analysis and replicated in an independent cohort. A cluster of highly shared sequence variants was judged likely to be a technical artifact of the sequencing pipeline. HLA typing was unavailable for some donors at each locus, so association tests used only the typed subset. In vitro tests confirmed that a few of the cytomegalovirus-associated TCR beta chains recognize cytomegalovirus antigens. Some 15 rarely observed V segments, including chromosome 9 orphons, were excluded from the earlier analysis of several hundred of the donors because counts were too low. The authors suggested that the approach could potentially be generalized to other disease states and immunological phenotypes. Linkage disequilibrium might explain the correlated functional status among segregating V segments, but an unknown experimental factor could not be ruled out. In a later analysis, over 15,000 TCR beta sequences were associated with specific HLA alleles at a false discovery rate of 0.05. Several of the top co-occurrence clusters appeared to be linked to parvovirus B19, influenza, CMV and Epstein-Barr virus, according to a later analysis. For the cohort, immune exposure information was limited to CMV serostatus. The classifier was reported to diagnose cytomegalovirus status with high specificity and sensitivity in both the original and validation cohorts. Sequencing depth was assumed to be roughly uniform across donors in the presence/absence analyses, though that assumption may not hold. According to a later analysis, most CMV-associated TCR beta chains appeared to be HLA-restricted, and the HLA associations seemed to be driven largely by CMV exposure. Some IMGT-functional V segments, including TRBV6-2 and TRBV6-3, could not be distinguished by the 87-base-pair reads and were therefore excluded. Assigning TCR associations to individual alleles was difficult when HLA alleles, especially DR and DQ, strongly co-occurred.

Receptor amplification or capture employed the immunoSEQ multiplex PCR assay. The multiplex PCR relied on a mix of 60 forward primers for TCR Vbeta segments and 13 reverse primers for TCR Jbeta segments. Amplification of the CDR3 region of rearranged TCR beta genes was performed with a multiplex PCR assay on genomic DNA. On the Illumina HiSeq System, the amplified TCR beta libraries were sequenced as 87-base-pair reads. The original methods were these. A later analysis counted about 76 million unique TCR beta chains across the 600 to 850 repertoires, and 10 million to 11 million of these chains were shared by at least two donors. Raw reads were error-corrected and collapsed into unique sequences with a nearest-neighbor algorithm that merged closely related sequences to remove PCR and sequencing errors. Alignment of CDR3 sequences to IMGT reference sequences was used to assign V, D and J gene segments. For a sequence to be retained, a match of at least six nucleotides was required to both a V gene segment and a J gene segment. A rearrangement was called productive if the CDR3 had no stop codons and remained in frame with V and J, and every other rearrangement was called non-productive. Following IMGT convention, CDR3 was defined as the stretch from the second conserved V-encoded cysteine to the conserved J-encoded phenylalanine. Sequences without an unambiguous match to a single V gene segment were excluded from the earlier analysis of almost 600 of the donors. In an earlier analysis of approximately 500 of the donors, a V segment was called functional when productive rearrangements were above 56.7%, and segregating when the standard deviation between donors exceeded 5%. A statistical classification framework was built for diagnosing cytomegalovirus status from the catalog of TCR beta chain sequences. In a later analysis, V and J genes were assigned by comparing TCR nucleotide sequences against IMGT/GENE-DB human TR gene sequences. Using the TCRdist pipeline, a later analysis assigned CDR3 sequences along with most-parsimonious VDJ recombination scenarios. In a later analysis, every TCR beta chain was defined by the combination of its CDR3 amino acid sequence and its V-gene family, and reads without a unique V-gene family were dropped. To address suspected cross-contamination and a sequencing artifact, a later analysis removed 450 to 700 highly shared, low-generation-probability nucleotide sequences. A later analysis calculated a clonal expansion index for each public chain from normalized within-repertoire ranks of inferred template counts. A later analysis computed generation probabilities with a VDJ recombination model fitted to out-of-frame rearrangements, and checked the results against IGoR. Hypergeometric tests were used in a later analysis to score TCR-TCR, TCR-HLA and TCR-CMV co-occurrence, with a repertoire-size bias correction applied to the TCR pairs. A later analysis estimated false discovery rates by permuting HLA or CMV assignments 20 times. In a later analysis, co-occurring TCRs were grouped using DBSCAN, with TCRdist sequence similarity added in when clustering inside HLA-allele-positive subsets. Repertoires with fewer than 30,000 or more than 120,000 public chains were left out of co-occurrence clustering, as were four to six repertoires with anomalous nucleotide sharing. TCRdb obtained this table from immuneACCESS and retained in-frame rearrangements with V and J assigned. These tables miss some clones; where compared with another copy, unresolved V genes account for less than half of the shortfall, and the remainder is unexplained. V and J calls and clone size are given by that table; D and trimming were obtained from the DNA. The sample records roughly 150,000 clones, around 73% of which are singletons. 1.1% to 1.5% of the sample is held by the ten biggest clonotypes.

The cysteine opens and the phenylalanine closes a CDR3 of 14 amino acids. CDR3 DNA is the only sequence kept; it has 42 bases, read in frame from the first base. Germline trimming: 5 bases from V, 7 bases from J; junction bases outside gene matches: 6. The germline V gene (reference sequence) gives CDR1 as MNHEY and CDR2 as SMNVEV. This receptor chain uses TRBV27 and TRBJ1-5; TRBD1 matches 9 bases in the middle. The clonotype was recovered from a male donor in good health and CMV-seronegative. Sequencing was done on a sample of PBMCs. The nucleotide sequence reads as follows: TGTGCCAGCAGTAGACAGGGGGAAGGACAGCCCCAGCATTTT. This translates into CASSRQGEGQPQHF.